The clone carrying this T cell receptor (beta chain) was seen more than once but under ten times. These data belong to a study of blood T cell repertoires in COVID-19. Study-wide context: Samples came from the United States, Italy and Spain, spanning acute and convalescent COVID-19. T cells, B-cell-depleted T cells, or PBMCs provided the cDNA or gDNA that served as material.

How the authors handled the data: Using reference gene primer amplification, nucleated cell counts were estimated. Clones were sequenced by immunoSEQ multiplex PCR, and TCRdb holds only the in-frame ones, with some missing. V and J calls and clone size come straight from that table; D and trimming were deduced from the DNA. The sample lists roughly 200,000 clones, about 80% occurring once. This CDR3 has 13 amino acids. The V gene's germline CDR1 is MNHNY and CDR2 SVGAGI (reference sequence). Trimming removed 6 bases at V and 3 bases at J, with 11 bases between. Input material: peripheral blood. This TCR came from a human donor in a cohort sampled during active COVID-19. The rearrangement joins TRBV6-6 to TRBJ1-2, with a possible D match to TRBD1 (5 bases). DNA of the CDR3: TGTGCCAGCAGGCCCACAGGAGACTATGGCTACACCTTC. This codes for CASRPTGDYGYTF.